The 13 T cell receptor beta chains below all came from one sample that was sequenced in a study of T cell changes during pregnancy in multiple sclerosis. Data came from immunoSEQ multiplex PCR; TCRdb stores just in-frame clones and leaves some out. The sample records approximately 24,000 clones, more than 85% being singletons. Source: CD4+ T cells from peripheral blood mononuclear cells, taken in the second trimester of pregnancy. The receptors shown here come from a female donor in good health, enrolled as a control in a pregnancy study.

CDR3: CASSYSTGTSYNEQFF. The CDR3 DNA sequence: TGTGCCAGCAGTTACTCGACAGGGACCTCCTACAATGAGCAGTTCTTC. The chain carries TRBV6-5 and TRBJ2-1, with 7 bases matching TRBD1. This CDR3 region has 16 residues. With V trimmed by 0 bases and J by 0 bases, 2 bases remained unmatched. Germline lookup yields CDR1 MNHEY and CDR2 SVGAGI.

The J gene is TRBJ2-5, the V gene TRBV5-1, with 12 bases fitting TRBD2. This CDR3 is built from 17 residues. V lost 2 bases, J lost 4 bases, and 9 bases stayed unmatched. Per germline, CDR1 SGHRS and CDR2 YFSETQ. The CDR3 sequence is CASSFLAGGGNLETQYF. The CDR3 nucleotides are TGCGCCAGCAGCTTCCTAGCGGGGGGGGGCAACCTAGAGACCCAGTACTTC.

This clone appeared a few times. V is TRBV27 and J is TRBJ2-1, with D uncertain. Looked up from germline, CDR1 is MNHEY and CDR2 is SMNVEV (reference sequence). V dropped 2 bases and J dropped 9 bases, with 8 bases sitting between them. The length of the CDR3 is 12 residues. Written as DNA, the CDR3 is TGTGCCAGCAGTTTAATCCCTTCTGAGCAGTTCTTC. It is translated as CASSLIPSEQFF.

The chain uses TRBV7-9 and TRBJ2-7, with 7 nucleotides matching TRBD2. There are 16 residues in the CDR3. Looked up from germline, CDR1 is SEHNR and CDR2 is FQNEAQ (reference sequence). The V segment lost 3 bases and the J segment 0 bases; nucleotides outside the gene matches: 8. CDR3 amino acids: CASSFPSGGISYEQYF. In DNA form, the CDR3 reads TGTGCCAGCAGCTTCCCATCGGGGGGTATCTCCTACGAGCAGTACTTC.

The chain carries TRBV27 and TRBJ2-4; possibly TRBD1 for D (5 bases). Trimming left V 2 bases short and J 5 bases short, with 7 bases between. This CDR3 comprises 13 residues. Germline CDR1 reads MNHEY; CDR2 reads SMNVEV (reference sequence). CDR3 coding DNA: TGTGCCAGCAGTTTAGTAGGGGAAAACATTCAGTACTTC. Its protein is CASSLVGENIQYF.

The chain carries TRBV18 and TRBJ2-7, with 7 bases fitting TRBD1. Trimming took 3 bases from V and 2 from J; bases not matched to a gene: 4. The CDR3 runs to 14 residues. Germline V gene sequence: CDR1 KGHSH, CDR2 LQKENI. This CDR3 is CASSPLQGPYEQYF. CDR3 DNA: TGTGCCAGCTCACCGCTACAGGGGCCCTACGAGCAGTACTTC.

The chain employs TRBV5-1 and TRBJ1-1; 9 nucleotides line up with TRBD1. This CDR3 is built from 15 residues. Unmatched junction bases numbered 6, after V lost 4 bases and J lost 2 bases. In germline, CDR1 is SGHRS, CDR2 YFSETQ. The CDR3 loop is CASSIRTGANTEAFF. The CDR3 DNA reads as TGCGCCAGCAGCATACGGACAGGGGCAAACACTGAAGCTTTCTTT.

This CDR3 is CASSVTSANGEQFF. The CDR3, as DNA: TGTGCCAGCAGTGTAACTAGCGCCAACGGTGAGCAGTTCTTC. This sequence joins TRBV6-4 and TRBJ2-1; 7 bases agree with TRBD2. The junction had 9 bases not matched to a gene; V was cut back by 4 bases and J by 9 bases. Germline CDR1 reads MRHNA; CDR2 reads SNTAGT. The CDR3 runs to 14 residues.

The chain has TRBV5-1 and TRBJ2-3; perhaps TRBD1 as D (5 bases). Germline values: CDR1 SGHRS, CDR2 YFSETQ. This CDR3 has 15 residues. V was shortened by 7 bases and J by 0 bases, with 15 bases between the two germline ends. This CDR3 is CASGPLGQSTDTQYF. CDR3 DNA sequence: TGCGCCAGCGGCCCCCTGGGGCAAAGCACAGATACGCAGTATTTT.

The gene calls are TRBV11-2 and TRBJ2-7; 8 bases align to TRBD2. CDR1 and CDR2 from the germline V gene are SGHAT and FQNNGV. V lost 1 base to trimming and J lost 2 bases; unmatched junction nucleotides: 4. The CDR3 is made up of 15 amino acids. The CDR3, as DNA: TGTGCCAGCAGCTTAGCTAGCGGGTCTACCTACGAGCAGTACTTC. Translation: CASSLASGSTYEQYF.

The chain is built from TRBV6-1 and TRBJ2-3, with 7 nucleotides matching TRBD2. J was trimmed by 3 bases and V by 6 bases; bases with no gene match: 6. CDR1 and CDR2 from the germline V gene are MNHNS and SASEGT. This CDR3 has 14 residues. CDR3 protein: CASSSASGTDTQYF. The CDR3 DNA follows: TGTGCCAGCAGCTCGGCTAGCGGAACAGATACGCAGTATTTT.

The rearrangement links TRBV11-2 to TRBJ2-3, with 8 bases lining up with TRBD2. Trimming at V came to 1 base and at J to 6 bases, leaving 3 bases not matched to a gene. The CDR3 sequence is 14 residues long. The germline gives CDR1 SGHAT, CDR2 FQNNGV. DNA of the CDR3: TGTGCCAGCAGCTTAGGCGGGGGGCTGGATACGCAGTATTTT. This translates into CASSLGGGLDTQYF.

The CDR3 sequence: CASSETRTQGYGNEKLFF. CDR3 DNA sequence: TGTGCCAGCAGTGAAACCCGCACACAGGGTTACGGTAATGAAAAACTGTTTTTT. The rearrangement links TRBV25-1 to TRBJ1-4, with a tentative D call TRBD1 (6 bases). The CDR3 is 18 amino acids. Trimming shortened V by 2 bases and J by 4 bases, and 20 bases separated the two germline ends. Looked up from germline, CDR1 is MGHDK and CDR2 is SYGVNS.